This T cell receptor beta chain was found in a study of yellow fever vaccine responses in identical twins. Findings and limits, study-wide: As reported, the vaccine T cell response of twins seemed partly convergent and partly personalized.

Remarks on this clonotype: The target antigen is unknown.

Trimming cost V 5 bases and J 0 bases, with 16 bases left between them. This CDR3 region has 17 residues. Germline CDR1 ENHRY, CDR2 SYGVKD. TCRdb re-called the RT-PCR reads through MiXCR, storing one row per CDR3 protein. This sample carries hundreds of distinct CDR3 sequences, 50% to 70% of them seen once, and the ten largest clones take approximately 18%. The TCR was taken from a female donor who received the yellow fever vaccine. The specimen comprised T cells from blood (PBMCs), unsorted or a sorted subset (not recorded which), sampled before or after yellow fever vaccination (not recorded which). The V gene is TRBV10-3, the J gene TRBJ1-4; possibly TRBD1 for D (5 bases). The CDR3, as DNA: TGTGCCATCAGTACAGGCCTTCGTGCGGCAACTAATGAAAAACTGTTTTTT. It specifies CAISTGLRAATNEKLFF.